Shown below are 31 T cell receptor beta chains from a single sample sequenced in a study of cytomegalovirus exposure and HLA in healthy donors. The PCR ran on 60 Vbeta and 13 Jbeta primers. Clones were read by immunoSEQ multiplex PCR, and TCRdb kept only the in-frame ones, dropping some. The sample lists approximately 160,000 clones; about 65% were seen once. The source material was PBMCs. All receptors derive from a woman in her late teens or twenties in good health and CMV-seropositive.

The genes are TRBV15 and TRBJ2-3; the match to TRBD2 covers 12 bases. The germline CDR1 and CDR2 sequences are LNHNV and YYDKDF (reference sequence). The CDR3 loop spans 16 amino acids. With V trimmed by 8 bases and J by 2 bases, 8 bases remained unmatched. The CDR3 DNA is TGTGCCACCCGCCGGACTAGCGGGGCATACACAGATACGCAGTATTTT. Translation: CATRRTSGAYTDTQYF.

This rearrangement joins TRBV5-4 to TRBJ2-5, with D possibly matching TRBD1 (6 bases). Trimming shortened V by 4 bases and J by 7 bases, and 17 bases separated the two germline ends. This CDR3 is 14 amino acids long. Germline lookup yields CDR1 SGHNT and CDR2 YYREEE (reference sequence). CDR3 in amino acids: CASSRDRVQGTQYF. The CDR3 DNA reads TGTGCCAGCAGCCGGGATAGAGTACAGGGGACCCAGTACTTC. Together with reference TRBV5-4 and TRBJ2-5, the CDR3 gives the full variable domain: ETGVTQSPTHLIKTRGQQVTLRCSSQSGHNTVSWYQQALGQGPQFIFQYYREEENGRGNFPPRFSGLQFPNYSSELNVNALELDDSALYLCASSRDRVQGTQYFGPGTRLLVL.

The chain joins TRBV19 to TRBJ1-2; 7 nucleotides agree with TRBD1. V lost 4 bases to trimming and J lost 4 bases; unmatched junction nucleotides: 6. This CDR3 comprises 14 residues. Germline assignment: CDR1 LNHDA and CDR2 SQIVND (reference sequence). The CDR3 loop reads CASSTGTERYGYTF. As DNA, the CDR3 is TGTGCCAGTAGTACGGGGACAGAGCGCTATGGCTACACCTTC. Full variable domain (outside the CDR3, taken from reference TRBV19 and TRBJ1-2): DGGITQSPKYLFRKEGQNVTLSCEQNLNHDAMYWYRQDPGQGLRLIYYSQIVNDFQKGDIAEGYSVSREKKESFPLTVTSAQKNPTAFYLCASSTGTERYGYTFGSGTRLTVV.

This chain links TRBV6-5 with TRBJ1-3; TRBD1 might be the D (6 bases). CDR1 and CDR2 (germline): MNHEY, SVGAGI. V dropped 4 bases and J dropped 2 bases, with 9 bases sitting between them. The CDR3 sequence is 14 residues long. CDR3 nucleotides: TGTGCCAGCAGTTTACAGGGAACTGGAAACACCATATATTTT. Translated: CASSLQGTGNTIYF.

The V call is TRBV28, the J call TRBJ2-3; 11 nucleotides align to TRBD2. Unmatched junction bases numbered 3, after V lost 6 bases and J lost 1 base. The length of the CDR3 is 15 residues. Germline lookup yields CDR1 MDHEN and CDR2 SYDVKM. CDR3 in amino acids: CASSPTSGGTDTQYF. In nucleotides, the CDR3 is TGTGCCAGCAGCCCGACTAGCGGGGGCACAGATACGCAGTATTTT.

The V gene is TRBV28, the J gene TRBJ1-1; a possible D gene is TRBD1 (5 bases). CDR1 MDHEN and CDR2 SYDVKM come from the germline V gene. The CDR3 totals 15 residues. Trimming shortened V by 4 bases and J by 0 bases, and 12 bases separated the two germline ends. CDR3 coding DNA: TGTGCCAGCAGTTACGGGGGAGGGGTGAACACTGAAGCTTTCTTT. It yields the protein CASSYGGGVNTEAFF.

This rearrangement joins TRBV6-6 to TRBJ1-2; TRBD1 aligns across 7 bases. CDR3 length equals 15 residues. Germline V gene lookup returns CDR1 MNHNY and CDR2 SVGAGI (reference sequence). J was trimmed by 6 bases and V by 2 bases; bases with no gene match: 9. The CDR3 is CASSYGRGKENGYTF. Written as DNA, the CDR3 is TGTGCCAGCAGTTACGGCAGGGGGAAGGAGAATGGCTACACCTTC.

The chain has TRBV15 and TRBJ2-3, with D possibly TRBD2 on 5 matching bases. The CDR3 totals 17 residues. V lost 1 base and J 1 base, leaving 15 bases between the germline ends. Germline-derived CDR1 and CDR2 are LNHNV and YYDKDF (reference sequence). CDR3 protein: CATSRARLWGGTDTQYF. The CDR3 DNA reads TGTGCCACCAGCAGAGCACGTTTGTGGGGAGGCACAGATACGCAGTATTTT. The whole variable domain, filled in from reference TRBV15 and TRBJ2-3, reads DAMVIQNPRYQVTQFGKPVTLSCSQTLNHNVMYWYQQKSSQAPKLLFHYYDKDFNNEADTPDNFQSRRPNTSFCFLDIRSPGLGDTAMYLCATSRARLWGGTDTQYFGPGTRLTVL.

V and J are TRBV19 and TRBJ2-1; 11 nucleotides align to TRBD1. The CDR3 is 15 residues long. J gave up 6 bases and V 5 bases, and 6 bases lay outside the gene matches. CDR1 is LNHDA, CDR2 SQIVND, per germline (reference sequence). This CDR3 reads CASSWGTGGGNEQFF. CDR3 DNA sequence: TGTGCCAGTAGTTGGGGGACAGGGGGGGGCAATGAGCAGTTCTTC.

The genes are TRBV11-3 and TRBJ2-1; possibly TRBD2 for D (5 bases). Trimming took 4 bases from V and 7 from J, leaving 11 bases between them. The CDR3 length is 13 residues. The V gene's germline CDR1 is SGHNT and CDR2 YENEEA. CDR3 in amino acids: CASSSGRANEQFF. Here the CDR3 DNA reads TGTGCCAGCAGCTCCGGGCGGGCAAATGAGCAGTTCTTC.

This chain links TRBV6-5 with TRBJ1-2; possible D gene TRBD1, 6 bases. V gave up 0 bases and J gave up 2 bases, with 10 bases separating them. The CDR3 is 15 residues long. Germline V gene lookup returns CDR1 MNHEY and CDR2 SVGAGI. CDR3 coding DNA: TGTGCCAGCAGTTACTCTGTAGGGGGAAACTATGGCTACACCTTC. Residues: CASSYSVGGNYGYTF.

About this clone: The junction and the germline gene differ at one end; a read error may be behind it. The chain couples TRBV2 to TRBJ2-5; no clear D. This CDR3 has 13 amino acids. Germline V gene sequence: CDR1 SNHLY, CDR2 FYNNEI. DNA of the CDR3: TGTGCCAGCAGCGAAGGATTCCGGGAGACCCAGTACTTC. It specifies CASSEGFRETQYF.

The chain joins TRBV7-9 to TRBJ2-5; 7 nucleotides agree with TRBD2. Trimming removed 2 bases from V and 5 bases from J; junction bases left unmatched: 5. There are 14 residues in the CDR3. Germline assignment: CDR1 SEHNR and CDR2 FQNEAQ (reference sequence). The CDR3 loop reads CASSLLRETETQYF. In DNA, the CDR3 is TGTGCCAGCAGCTTACTGCGGGAGACTGAGACCCAGTACTTC.

The J gene is TRBJ1-6, the V gene TRBV19; TRBD1 matches 8 bases. The CDR3 covers 15 residues. V lost 0 bases and J lost 9; bases outside the gene matches: 4. CDR1 is LNHDA, CDR2 SQIVND, per germline (reference sequence). CDR3 loop: CASSIETGGSSPLHF. CDR3 bases: TGTGCCAGTAGTATAGAAACAGGGGGTTCTTCACCCCTCCACTTT.

The V and J genes are TRBV7-3 and TRBJ2-7; 9 bases align to TRBD1. This CDR3 comprises 15 residues. J was trimmed by 5 bases and V by 5 bases; bases with no gene match: 10. Per the germline V gene, CDR1 is SGHTA and CDR2 is FQGTGA. The CDR3 protein is CASSKIGTGSHEQYF. CDR3 nucleotides: TGTGCCAGCAGCAAGATAGGGACAGGGTCCCACGAGCAGTACTTC.

The V call is TRBV9, the J call TRBJ2-2; D is perhaps TRBD2 (5 bases). This CDR3 is 14 amino acids long. Trimming pared 0 bases from V and 7 bases from J, leaving 10 bases between. Germline loops: CDR1 SGDLS, CDR2 YYNGEE. The CDR3 DNA follows: TGTGCCAGCAGCGTAGCTTTTCGGGGCGGGGAGCTGTTTTTT. Residues: CASSVAFRGGELFF.

The chain has TRBV18 and TRBJ2-6, with D perhaps TRBD1 (6 bases). CDR1 is KGHSH and CDR2 is LQKENI in the germline V gene. The CDR3 has 16 residues. The V and J ends lost 5 bases and 0 bases respectively, with 11 bases between them. DNA for the CDR3: TGTGCCAGCTCATTACGGACAGTCTCTGGGGCCAACGTCCTGACTTTC. Its translation: CASSLRTVSGANVLTF.

This rearrangement joins TRBV2 to TRBJ2-5, with D uncertain. Deletions cut 4 bases from V and 0 bases from J, with 6 bases between. The CDR3 totals 13 residues. Germline-derived CDR1 and CDR2 are SNHLY and FYNNEI. The CDR3 loop is CASSAEYQETQYF. The CDR3 region has the DNA TGTGCCAGCAGTGCCGAGTACCAAGAGACCCAGTACTTC.

This clone is a singleton in its sample. This chain joins TRBV7-3 and TRBJ2-7; tentatively, D is TRBD1 (5 bases). Germline lookup yields CDR1 SGHTA and CDR2 FQGTGA. V shed 11 bases and J shed 5 bases, with 16 bases lying between them. This CDR3 is built from 12 residues. The CDR3 here is CAGCQGLHEQYF. The CDR3 DNA sequence: TGTGCCGGATGCCAGGGCTTACACGAGCAGTACTTC.

The rearrangement joins TRBV2 to TRBJ2-7, with D possibly TRBD1 on 5 matching bases. CDR3 size: 15 residues. CDR1 is SNHLY and CDR2 is FYNNEI in the germline V gene. V lost 8 bases, J lost 2 bases, and 19 bases lay in between. The CDR3 spells CASSSETDITYEQYF. CDR3 DNA: TGTGCCAGCTCCAGTGAGACGGACATAACCTACGAGCAGTACTTC.

This clone was seen a few times. Here the CDR3 reads CASSTQGASYEQYF. As DNA, the CDR3 is TGTGCCAGCAGCACACAGGGGGCATCCTACGAGCAGTACTTC. V is TRBV7-2 and J is TRBJ2-7, with 9 positions matching TRBD1. V shed 5 bases and J 1 base; nucleotides not matched to a gene: 3. Germline V gene lookup returns CDR1 SGHTA and CDR2 FQGNSA. The CDR3 is 14 residues long.

The rearrangement joins TRBV10-3 to TRBJ2-7; TRBD2 might be the D (6 bases). Germline V gene sequence: CDR1 ENHRY, CDR2 SYGVKD. The germline V and J ends were trimmed by 3 bases and 1 base, with 10 bases remaining between them. This CDR3 region has 14 residues. The CDR3 DNA reads TGTGCCATCAGTGATTTAGGGAGGTCCTACGAGCAGTACTTC. The encoded protein is CAISDLGRSYEQYF.

To note about this clone: The sample has other DNA sequences that encode this CDR3 too. The chain is built from TRBV15 and TRBJ1-5, with unresolved D. The germline V and J ends were trimmed by 1 base and 2 bases, with 9 bases remaining between them. The V gene's germline CDR1 is LNHNV and CDR2 YYDKDF (reference sequence). This CDR3 has 15 amino acids. The CDR3 is CATSRGGVGNQPQHF. CDR3 coding DNA: TGTGCCACCAGCAGAGGCGGCGTCGGCAATCAGCCCCAGCATTTT.

This clone was counted only a few times. The chain recombines TRBV14 with TRBJ2-3; TRBD2 is a possible D gene (5 bases). Germline V lookup: CDR1 SGHDN, CDR2 FVKESK. Deletions cut 0 bases from V and 10 bases from J, with 11 bases between. The CDR3 has 13 amino acids. The CDR3 is CASSQESRTAQYF. CDR3 DNA: TGTGCCAGCAGCCAAGAATCTAGGACTGCGCAGTATTTT.

The rearrangement joins TRBV11-2 to TRBJ1-1; weak D call: TRBD1 (6 bases). There are 13 residues in the CDR3. V was cut by 6 bases and J by 10 bases, with 18 bases left in between. CDR1 and CDR2 (germline): SGHAT, FQNNGV. Written as DNA, the CDR3 is TGTGCCAGCAGTCTAAAGTGGGGGGGCCTAGCTTTCTTT. Its protein product is CASSLKWGGLAFF.

The chain has TRBV11-2 and TRBJ2-7, with 8 bases aligning to TRBD2. CDR1 SGHAT and CDR2 FQNNGV come from the germline V gene. The CDR3 contains 15 residues. Trimming at V came to 4 bases and at J to 3 bases, leaving 8 bases not matched to a gene. In DNA form, the CDR3 reads TGTGCCAGCAGCTGGGGTGCTAGCGGGTACTACGAGCAGTACTTC. Translated: CASSWGASGYYEQYF.

This chain links TRBV13 with TRBJ2-5; 11 nucleotides align to TRBD2. The V gene's germline CDR1 is PRHDT and CDR2 FYEKMQ (reference sequence). V lost 4 bases and J lost 5; bases outside the gene matches: 9. This CDR3 has 16 amino acids. In nucleotides, the CDR3 is TGTGCCAGCAGCTCCTTTACTAGCGGGAGAGGGGAGACCCAGTACTTC. It yields the protein CASSSFTSGRGETQYF.

This sequence joins TRBV9 and TRBJ2-6; TRBD1 aligns across 9 bases. The CDR3 has 18 residues. V was clipped by 3 bases and J by 1 base; unmatched bases: 8. Germline V gives CDR1 SGDLS, CDR2 YYNGEE. DNA for the CDR3: TGTGCCAGCAGCGAGTGGGACAGGGTTCTGTCTGGGGCCAACGTCCTGACTTTC. This translates into CASSEWDRVLSGANVLTF.

This clone occurred a few times. The rearrangement joins TRBV19 to TRBJ2-3; TRBD1 might be the D (5 bases). V lost 6 bases to trimming and J lost 0 bases, with 13 bases between them. Germline V gene lookup returns CDR1 LNHDA and CDR2 SQIVND (reference sequence). The CDR3 runs to 15 residues. CDR3 amino acids: CASREDSISTDTQYF. The CDR3 DNA follows: TGTGCCAGTAGAGAAGACAGCATTAGCACAGATACGCAGTATTTT.

The sample holds one count of this clone. This sequence joins TRBV30 and TRBJ2-7; D may be TRBD1 (5 bases). Trimming shortened V by 7 bases and J by 2 bases, and 18 bases separated the two germline ends. The CDR3 runs 14 residues. Germline CDR1 reads GTSNPN; CDR2 reads SVGIG (reference sequence). DNA of the CDR3: TGTGCCTCCGGAAGTCACAGGAATCCCTACGAGCAGTACTTC. Translation: CASGSHRNPYEQYF.

The chain combines TRBV6-5 with TRBJ1-5, with 9 bases matching TRBD1. The CDR3 loop spans 13 amino acids. J lost 4 bases, V lost 8 bases, and 3 bases had no gene match. Germline CDR1 and CDR2: MNHEY and SVGAGI. DNA for the CDR3: TGTGCCAGCTCACAGGGGGCGAATCAGCCCCAGCATTTT. Translating gives CASSQGANQPQHF.